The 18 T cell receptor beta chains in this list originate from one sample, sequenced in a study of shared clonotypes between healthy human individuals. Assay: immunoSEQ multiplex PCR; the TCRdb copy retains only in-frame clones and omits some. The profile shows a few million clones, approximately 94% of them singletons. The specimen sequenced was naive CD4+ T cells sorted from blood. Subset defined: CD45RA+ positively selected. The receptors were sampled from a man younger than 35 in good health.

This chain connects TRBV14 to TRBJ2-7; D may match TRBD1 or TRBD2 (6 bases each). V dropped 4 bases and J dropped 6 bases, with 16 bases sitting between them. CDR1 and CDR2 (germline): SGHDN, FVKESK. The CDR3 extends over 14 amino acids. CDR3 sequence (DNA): TGTGCCAGCAGCCTCCCCGGAGGGGGGCGCGAGCAGTACTTC. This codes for CASSLPGGGREQYF.

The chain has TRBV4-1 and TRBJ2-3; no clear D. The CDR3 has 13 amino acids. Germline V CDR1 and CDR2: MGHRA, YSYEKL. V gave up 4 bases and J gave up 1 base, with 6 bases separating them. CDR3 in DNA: TGCGCCAGCAGCCGACTGGGCACAGATACGCAGTATTTT. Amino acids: CASSRLGTDTQYF.

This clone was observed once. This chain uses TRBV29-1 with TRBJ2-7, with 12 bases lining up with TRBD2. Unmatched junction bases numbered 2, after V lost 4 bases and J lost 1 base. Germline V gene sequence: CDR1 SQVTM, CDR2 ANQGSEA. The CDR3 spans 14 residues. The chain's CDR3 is CSVAGTSGSYEQYF. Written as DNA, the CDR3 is TGCAGCGTTGCAGGGACTAGCGGGTCCTACGAGCAGTACTTC.

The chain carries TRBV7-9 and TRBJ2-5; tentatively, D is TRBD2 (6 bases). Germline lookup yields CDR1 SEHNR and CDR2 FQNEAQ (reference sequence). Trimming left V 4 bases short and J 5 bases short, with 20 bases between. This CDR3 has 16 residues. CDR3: CASSYNSGYRLETQYF. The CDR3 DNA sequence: TGTGCCAGCAGCTACAATAGCGGCTATAGGTTGGAGACCCAGTACTTC. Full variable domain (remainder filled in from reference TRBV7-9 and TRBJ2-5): DTGVSQNPRHKITKRGQNVTFRCDPISEHNRLYWYRQTLGQGPEFLTYFQNEAQLEKSRLLSDRFSAERPKGSFSTLEIQRTEQGDSAMYLCASSYNSGYRLETQYFGPGTRLLVL.

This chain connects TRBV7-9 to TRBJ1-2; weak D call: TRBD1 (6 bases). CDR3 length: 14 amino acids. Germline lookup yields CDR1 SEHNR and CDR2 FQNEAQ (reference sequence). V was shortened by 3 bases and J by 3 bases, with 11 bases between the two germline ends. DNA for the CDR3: TGTGCCAGCAGCTTGGGGGCAGGGGACTATGGCTACACCTTC. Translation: CASSLGAGDYGYTF.

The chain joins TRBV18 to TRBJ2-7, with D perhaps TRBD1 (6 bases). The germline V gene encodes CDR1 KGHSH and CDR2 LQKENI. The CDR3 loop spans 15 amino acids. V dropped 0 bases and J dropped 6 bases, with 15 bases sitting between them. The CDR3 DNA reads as TGTGCCAGCTCACCACCGCAGGGGTATCCGGGCGAGCAGTACTTC. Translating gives CASSPPQGYPGEQYF.

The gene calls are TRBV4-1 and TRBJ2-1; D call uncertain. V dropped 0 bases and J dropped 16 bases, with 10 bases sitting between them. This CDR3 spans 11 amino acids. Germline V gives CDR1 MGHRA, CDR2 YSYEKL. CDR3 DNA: TGCGCCAGCAGCCAAGACCCGGACGGATTCTTC. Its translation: CASSQDPDGFF.

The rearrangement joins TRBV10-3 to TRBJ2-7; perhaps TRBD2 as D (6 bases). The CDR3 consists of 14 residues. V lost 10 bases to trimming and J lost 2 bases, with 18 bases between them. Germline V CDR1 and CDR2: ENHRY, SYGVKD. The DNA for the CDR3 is TGTGCCACCAGGCCCGGGACGGGAGCCTACGAGCAGTACTTC. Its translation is CATRPGTGAYEQYF.

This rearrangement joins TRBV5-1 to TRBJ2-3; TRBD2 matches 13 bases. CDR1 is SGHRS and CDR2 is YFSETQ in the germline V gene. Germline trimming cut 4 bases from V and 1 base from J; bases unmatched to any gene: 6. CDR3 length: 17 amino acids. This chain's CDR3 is CASSLPGLAGGTDTQYF. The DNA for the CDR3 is TGCGCCAGCAGCCTACCCGGACTAGCGGGGGGCACAGATACGCAGTATTTT.

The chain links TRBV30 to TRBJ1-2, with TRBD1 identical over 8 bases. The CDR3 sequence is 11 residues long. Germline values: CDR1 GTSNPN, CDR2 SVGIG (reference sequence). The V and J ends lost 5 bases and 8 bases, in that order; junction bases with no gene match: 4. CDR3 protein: CAWQGAEGYTF. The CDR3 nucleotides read TGTGCCTGGCAGGGGGCAGAGGGCTACACCTTC.

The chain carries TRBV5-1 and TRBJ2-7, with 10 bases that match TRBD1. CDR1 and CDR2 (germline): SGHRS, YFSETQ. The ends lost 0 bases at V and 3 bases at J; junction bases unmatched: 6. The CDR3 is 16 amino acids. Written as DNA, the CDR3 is TGCGCCAGCAGCTTGGCGGGGGACAGGGGTTTCTACGAGCAGTACTTC. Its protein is CASSLAGDRGFYEQYF.

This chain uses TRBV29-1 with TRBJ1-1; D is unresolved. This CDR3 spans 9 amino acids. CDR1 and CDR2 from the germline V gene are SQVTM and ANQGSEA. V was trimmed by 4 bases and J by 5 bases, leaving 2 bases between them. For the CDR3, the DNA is TGCAGCGTTGGAACTGAAGCTTTCTTT. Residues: CSVGTEAFF. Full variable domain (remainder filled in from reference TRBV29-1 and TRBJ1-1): SAVISQKPSRDICQRGTSLTIQCQVDSQVTMMFWYRQQPGQSLTLIATANQGSEATYESGFVIDKFPISRPNLTFSTLTVSNMSPEDSSIYLCSVGTEAFFGQGTRLTVV.

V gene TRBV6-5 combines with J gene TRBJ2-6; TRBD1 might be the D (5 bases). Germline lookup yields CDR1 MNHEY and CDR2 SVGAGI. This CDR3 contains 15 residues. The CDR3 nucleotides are TGTGTCACAGGTTCACCCCTCTCTGGGGCCAACGTCCTGACTTTC. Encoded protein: CVTGSPLSGANVLTF.

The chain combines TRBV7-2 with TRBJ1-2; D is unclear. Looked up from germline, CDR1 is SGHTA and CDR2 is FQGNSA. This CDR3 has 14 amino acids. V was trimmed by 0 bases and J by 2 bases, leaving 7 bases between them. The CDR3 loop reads CASSLASLNYGYTF. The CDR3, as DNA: TGTGCCAGCAGCTTAGCCTCGTTGAACTATGGCTACACCTTC. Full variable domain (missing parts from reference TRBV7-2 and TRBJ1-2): GAGVSQSPSNKVTEKGKDVELRCDPISGHTALYWYRQSLGQGLEFLIYFQGNSAPDKSGLPSDRFSAERTGGSVSTLTIQRTQQEDSAVYLCASSLASLNYGYTFGSGTRLTVV.

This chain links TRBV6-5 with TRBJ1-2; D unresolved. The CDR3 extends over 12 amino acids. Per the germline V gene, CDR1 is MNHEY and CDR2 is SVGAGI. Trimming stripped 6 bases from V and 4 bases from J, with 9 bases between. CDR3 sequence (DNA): TGTGCCAGCAGCGAGACTGCCTATGGCTACACCTTC. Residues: CASSETAYGYTF.

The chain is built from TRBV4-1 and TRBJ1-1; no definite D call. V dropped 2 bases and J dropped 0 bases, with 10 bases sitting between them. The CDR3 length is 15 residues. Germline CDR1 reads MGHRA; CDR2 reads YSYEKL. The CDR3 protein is CASSQPPPVNTEAFF. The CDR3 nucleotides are TGCGCCAGCAGCCAACCGCCCCCGGTGAACACTGAAGCTTTCTTT.

The CDR3 DNA is TGTGCCAGCTCACCAACGAGGGTAGATACGCAGTATTTT. It encodes CASSPTRVDTQYF. The rearrangement links TRBV18 to TRBJ2-3; possible D gene TRBD2, 5 bases. Trimming cost V 2 bases and J 5 bases, with 8 bases left between them. Per the germline V gene, CDR1 is KGHSH and CDR2 is LQKENI. This CDR3 comprises 13 residues.

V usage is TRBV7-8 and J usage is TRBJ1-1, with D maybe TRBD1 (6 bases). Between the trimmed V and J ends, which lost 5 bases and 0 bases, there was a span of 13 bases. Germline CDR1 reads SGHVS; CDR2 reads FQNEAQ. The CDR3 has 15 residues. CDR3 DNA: TGTGCCAGCAGCGAGATTGGACAGCTGAACACTGAAGCTTTCTTT. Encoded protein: CASSEIGQLNTEAFF.